These 29 T cell receptor beta chains originate from one sample sequenced in a study of identical twins. TCRdb passed the 5' RACE reads through MiXCR, listing each CDR3 protein once. The repertoire holds about 530,000 distinct CDR3 sequences, 20% to 25% seen once, with approximately 0.48% in the top ten. The same sample was also used in a study of yellow fever vaccine responses in identical twins.

What was sequenced was CD4+ T cells sorted from blood. These receptors were taken from a woman between 18 and 29 years old in good health.

This clonotype was detected a few times. V usage is TRBV12-3 or TRBV12-4 and J usage is TRBJ1-1; D unresolved. The CDR3 covers 12 residues. CDR3 in amino acids: CLGRNSNTEAFF. In DNA form, the CDR3 reads TGTCTCGGAAGAAACTCTAACACTGAAGCTTTCTTT.

This clonotype occurred many times. The rearrangement uses TRBV15 and TRBJ1-2; 8 bases align to TRBD1. This CDR3 contains 15 residues. V was pared by 1 base and J by 4 bases, with 5 bases of the junction left unmatched. Germline assignment: CDR1 LNHNV and CDR2 YYDKDF (reference sequence). The CDR3 is CATSRGRTGLYGYTF. The CDR3 nucleotides are TGTGCCACCAGCAGAGGAAGGACAGGGCTCTATGGCTACACCTTC.

This clonotype was seen only a few times. The genes are TRBV24-1 and TRBJ2-1; D is possibly TRBD2 (5 bases). Germline V gene sequence: CDR1 KGHDR, CDR2 SFDVKD. V was shortened by 9 bases and J by 7 bases, with 18 bases between the two germline ends. The CDR3 length is 14 residues. The CDR3 nucleotides are TGTGCCACCGCCGGGGAGAGAGTTATGAATGAGCAGTTCTTC. It encodes CATAGERVMNEQFF.

In this sample, this clonotype turned up a few times. The rearrangement uses TRBV4-1 and TRBJ2-1, with 10 bases fitting TRBD2. Germline V gene sequence: CDR1 MGHRA, CDR2 YSYEKL. Trimming at V came to 1 base and at J to 4 bases, leaving 10 bases not matched to a gene. The CDR3 has 18 residues. CDR3 nucleotide sequence: TGCGCCAGCAGCCAAGGAGCACTAGCGGGATTCGATTACAATGAGCAGTTCTTC. Translating gives CASSQGALAGFDYNEQFF.

This chain links TRBV7-9 with TRBJ1-1, with D uncertain. The CDR3 runs to 15 residues. Germline assignment: CDR1 SEHNR and CDR2 FQNEAQ (reference sequence). V was trimmed by 4 bases and J by 1 base, leaving 13 bases between them. This chain's CDR3 is CASSYPRTGNTEAFF. CDR3 coding DNA: TGTGCCAGCAGCTACCCTCGGACGGGGAACACTGAAGCTTTCTTT. Using reference TRBV7-9 and TRBJ1-1 for the parts outside the CDR3, the full variable domain is DTGVSQNPRHKITKRGQNVTFRCDPISEHNRLYWYRQTLGQGPEFLTYFQNEAQLEKSRLLSDRFSAERPKGSFSTLEIQRTEQGDSAMYLCASSYPRTGNTEAFFGQGTRLTVV.

This chain uses TRBV12-3 or TRBV12-4 with TRBJ1-6; 7 nucleotides align to TRBD1. The CDR3 has 15 residues. V shed 0 bases, J shed 4 bases, and the junction held 0 bases outside the gene matches. The CDR3 sequence is CASSLADRYNSPLHF. CDR3 coding DNA: TGTGCCAGCAGTTTAGCGGACAGGTATAATTCACCCCTCCACTTT.

This clonotype was detected only a few times. This chain joins TRBV3-1 and TRBJ2-1; 9 nucleotides line up with TRBD2. Trimming took 1 base from V and 1 from J; bases not matched to a gene: 8. CDR3 length equals 18 residues. Germline V gives CDR1 LGHDT, CDR2 YNNKEL (reference sequence). The CDR3 is CASSQVTSGLSSYNEQFF. CDR3 coding DNA: TGTGCCAGCAGCCAAGTCACTAGCGGGTTATCATCCTACAATGAGCAGTTCTTC.

V usage is TRBV3-1 and J usage is TRBJ2-5, with unresolved D. The germline gives CDR1 LGHDT, CDR2 YNNKEL (reference sequence). V lost 3 bases to trimming and J lost 2 bases, with 10 bases between them. This CDR3 is 14 amino acids long. The CDR3 DNA reads as TGTGCCAGCAGCCAGTGGTCGGAGCAAGAGACCCAGTACTTC. Translated, it gives CASSQWSEQETQYF.

There are a few counts of this clonotype. The chain is built from TRBV15 and TRBJ2-2; 10 positions agree with TRBD2. This CDR3 has 16 amino acids. V shed 11 bases and J 0 bases; nucleotides not matched to a gene: 9. Germline V gene sequence: CDR1 LNHNV, CDR2 YYDKDF (reference sequence). This chain's CDR3 is CAAKTSGTANTGELFF. The CDR3 DNA reads as TGTGCCGCAAAAACTAGCGGGACCGCGAACACCGGGGAGCTGTTTTTT. Supplemented by reference TRBV15 and TRBJ2-2, the full variable domain reads DAMVIQNPRYQVTQFGKPVTLSCSQTLNHNVMYWYQQKSSQAPKLLFHYYDKDFNNEADTPDNFQSRRPNTSFCFLDIRSPGLGDTAMYLCAAKTSGTANTGELFFGEGSRLTVL.

The chain employs TRBV7-9 and TRBJ1-2, with 7 positions matching TRBD1. The V segment lost 5 bases and the J segment 2 bases; nucleotides outside the gene matches: 8. CDR1 and CDR2 (germline): SEHNR, FQNEAQ (reference sequence). The CDR3 runs 15 residues. CDR3 in DNA: TGTGCCAGCAGCGGACAGGTTTTTATCAACTATGGCTACACCTTC. Its translation is CASSGQVFINYGYTF.

This clonotype was seen only a few times. The chain joins TRBV5-5 to TRBJ2-3; D possibly corresponds to TRBD1 (7 bases). CDR1 SGHKS and CDR2 YYEKEE come from the germline V gene (reference sequence). Trimming took off 2 bases at V and 3 bases at J, with 16 bases between the two ends. This CDR3 has 16 residues. CDR3 in amino acids: CASSLPWTGGTDTQYF. The CDR3 DNA reads as TGTGCCAGCAGCTTACCCTGGACAGGAGGGACAGATACGCAGTATTTT.

This clonotype was counted only a few times. The rearrangement links TRBV3-1 to TRBJ2-1; 10 positions agree with TRBD1. The length of the CDR3 is 14 residues. Germline CDR1 LGHDT, CDR2 YNNKEL (reference sequence). V trimming: 6 bases; J trimming: 12 bases; junction bases outside the gene matches: 11. The CDR3 region is CASRSSDRGIWQFF. DNA for the CDR3: TGTGCCAGCAGATCCTCGGACAGGGGGATTTGGCAGTTCTTC.

This clonotype was observed a handful of times. The rearrangement joins TRBV24-1 to TRBJ2-5; D uncertain. The CDR3 totals 12 residues. Germline CDR1 reads KGHDR; CDR2 reads SFDVKD. V shed 0 bases and J shed 6 bases, with 4 bases lying between them. CDR3 sequence reads: CATSDLQQTQYF. The CDR3 DNA reads as TGTGCCACCAGTGATTTGCAACAGACCCAGTACTTC.

This clonotype was seen only a few times. V gene TRBV7-9 combines with J gene TRBJ1-5; D not certain. The CDR3 sequence is 15 residues long. The germline V gene encodes CDR1 SEHNR and CDR2 FQNEAQ (reference sequence). V was shortened by 1 base and J by 4 bases, with 11 bases between the two germline ends. The CDR3: CASSLGLEKNQPQHF. The DNA for the CDR3 is TGTGCCAGCAGCTTAGGTTTGGAGAAGAATCAGCCCCAGCATTTT.

The table lists this clonotype with a few counts. This rearrangement joins TRBV29-1 to TRBJ2-1; 11 bases are shared with TRBD2. Germline lookup yields CDR1 SQVTM and CDR2 ANQGSEA. After removal of 2 bases from V and 3 bases from J, the junction contained 9 bases not matched to a gene. The CDR3 loop spans 17 amino acids. The CDR3 DNA reads as TGCAGCGTTGAACATCGACTAGCGGGGATTAGCTACAATGAGCAGTTCTTC. Its protein product is CSVEHRLAGISYNEQFF.

In its sample, this clonotype was seen many times. CDR3 coding DNA: TGTGCCAGCAGTCCCACTTCACACAGGGGTCCAACCTTTGGGGAAAACATTCAGTACTTC. Translated, it gives CASSPTSHRGPTFGENIQYF. The rearrangement joins TRBV12-3 or TRBV12-4 to TRBJ2-4; 7 nucleotides align to TRBD1. The CDR3 contains 20 residues. J was trimmed by 5 bases and V by 5 bases; bases with no gene match: 24.

This clonotype has a handful of counts. V is TRBV27 and J is TRBJ1-1; possibly TRBD1 for D (6 bases). V was cut by 2 bases and J by 4 bases, with 8 bases left in between. CDR1 MNHEY and CDR2 SMNVEV come from the germline V gene (reference sequence). The CDR3 contains 13 residues. CDR3 sequence reads: CASSLRGTTEAFF. DNA for the CDR3: TGTGCCAGCAGTTTAAGGGGGACCACTGAAGCTTTCTTT.

This clonotype has more than one count but fewer than ten. The CDR3 reads CASSSEGDTQYF. The CDR3 region has the DNA TGTGCCAGCAGTTCCGAAGGAGATACGCAGTATTTT. The chain uses TRBV2 and TRBJ2-3; no reliable D call. The V gene's germline CDR1 is SNHLY and CDR2 FYNNEI. Trimming shortened V by 5 bases and J by 5 bases, and 8 bases separated the two germline ends. The CDR3 has 12 amino acids.

This clonotype turned up a few times. The chain links TRBV5-1 to TRBJ1-4; 7 bases agree with TRBD1. Trimming took 7 bases from V and 6 from J; bases not matched to a gene: 9. Germline CDR1 SGHRS, CDR2 YFSETQ. The CDR3 sequence is 14 residues long. Here the CDR3 reads CASAQAGGDEKLFF. CDR3 nucleotide sequence: TGCGCCAGCGCCCAAGCAGGGGGGGATGAAAAACTGTTTTTT.

The chain joins TRBV18 to TRBJ2-1, with D perhaps given as TRBD1 or TRBD2 (5 bases each). The V end lost 2 bases, the J end lost 6 bases, and 14 bases lay between the germline ends. The CDR3 totals 15 residues. Germline V gene data show CDR1 as KGHSH and CDR2 as LQKENI. CDR3 amino acids: CASSPNQNGGNEQFF. CDR3 sequence (DNA): TGTGCCAGCTCACCAAACCAAAATGGGGGCAATGAGCAGTTCTTC.

This clonotype came up a few times. J is TRBJ2-7 and V is TRBV10-3, with 15 bases lining up with TRBD2. V shed 2 bases and J 7 bases; nucleotides not matched to a gene: 3. Germline lookup yields CDR1 ENHRY and CDR2 SYGVKD. This CDR3 is built from 15 residues. The CDR3: CAISEEGLAGGEQYF. Written as DNA, the CDR3 is TGTGCCATCAGTGAGGAGGGACTAGCGGGAGGAGAGCAGTACTTC.

V and J are TRBV2 and TRBJ2-1; D may match TRBD1 or TRBD2 (6 bases each). CDR1 SNHLY and CDR2 FYNNEI come from the germline V gene. The CDR3 runs to 16 residues. Trimming took off 6 bases at V and 3 bases at J, with 18 bases between the two ends. DNA of the CDR3: TGTGCCAGCAGCGAGGGGTACCGGGGGCTCTACAATGAGCAGTTCTTC. Its protein product is CASSEGYRGLYNEQFF.

In this sample, this clonotype turned up a few times. This sequence joins TRBV9 and TRBJ1-2, with TRBD1 as a possible D gene (6 bases). Germline V gene lookup returns CDR1 SGDLS and CDR2 YYNGEE. CDR3 length: 18 residues. V shed 0 bases and J shed 3 bases, with 21 bases lying between them. The CDR3 region is CASSVAILAHRDYYGYTF. CDR3 nucleotides: TGTGCCAGCAGCGTAGCGATTTTGGCCCACAGGGACTACTATGGCTACACCTTC.

This clonotype was detected only a few times. The rearrangement joins TRBV6-1 to TRBJ2-1, with TRBD2 matching 8 bases. The CDR3 is 15 amino acids. Germline lookup yields CDR1 MNHNS and CDR2 SASEGT. Trimming at V came to 5 bases and at J to 9 bases, leaving 12 bases not matched to a gene. CDR3 residues: CASSPSGSLKIEQFF. The DNA for the CDR3 is TGTGCCAGCAGTCCCAGCGGGAGTCTAAAGATTGAGCAGTTCTTC.

The chain carries TRBV10-2 and TRBJ2-3; maybe TRBD2 (5 bases). With 2 bases removed from V and 5 bases from J, the gap between germline ends came to 11 bases. The V gene's germline CDR1 is WSHSY and CDR2 SAAADI. The CDR3 spans 14 residues. The CDR3 DNA follows: TGCGCCAGCAGTGAGCGGGGTGGCGGAGATACGCAGTATTTT. This encodes CASSERGGGDTQYF.

The chain has TRBV6-1 and TRBJ2-1; 7 nucleotides match TRBD2. With 7 bases clipped from V and 5 bases from J, the junction kept 11 bases outside the gene matches. Germline V gene lookup returns CDR1 MNHNS and CDR2 SASEGT. The CDR3 covers 15 residues. CDR3 amino acids: CASIQGIAGNNEQFF. DNA of the CDR3: TGTGCCAGCATTCAGGGAATAGCGGGCAACAATGAGCAGTTCTTC.

This clonotype was observed a single time. CDR3: CASSPRGRGPQETQYF. In DNA, the CDR3 is TGTGCCAGCAGTCCCCGAGGCAGGGGCCCTCAAGAGACCCAGTACTTC. V usage is TRBV27 and J usage is TRBJ2-5, with TRBD1 as a possible D gene (6 bases). V lost 5 bases and J lost 2, with 18 bases in between. Germline assignment: CDR1 MNHEY and CDR2 SMNVEV (reference sequence). The CDR3 is made up of 16 amino acids.

The sample holds a few counts of this clonotype. The CDR3 DNA reads TGTGCCAGCCGGGAACAGGGGGAGCAGTTCTTC. Its translation: CASREQGEQFF. The chain employs TRBV6-5 and TRBJ2-1, with 7 bases matching TRBD1. Germline V gives CDR1 MNHEY, CDR2 SVGAGI. This CDR3 contains 11 residues. V shed 8 bases, J shed 10 bases, and the junction held 5 bases outside the gene matches.

This clonotype was counted between two and nine times. The rearrangement uses TRBV4-1 and TRBJ2-7; D assignment may be TRBD1 or TRBD2 (5 bases each). Per germline, CDR1 MGHRA and CDR2 YSYEKL. Between the trimmed V and J ends, which lost 1 base and 9 bases, there was a span of 13 bases. This CDR3 comprises 13 residues. The CDR3 sequence is CASSQAGPEGQYV. The DNA of the CDR3 is TGCGCCAGCAGCCAAGCGGGACCCGAAGGGCAGTACGTC.